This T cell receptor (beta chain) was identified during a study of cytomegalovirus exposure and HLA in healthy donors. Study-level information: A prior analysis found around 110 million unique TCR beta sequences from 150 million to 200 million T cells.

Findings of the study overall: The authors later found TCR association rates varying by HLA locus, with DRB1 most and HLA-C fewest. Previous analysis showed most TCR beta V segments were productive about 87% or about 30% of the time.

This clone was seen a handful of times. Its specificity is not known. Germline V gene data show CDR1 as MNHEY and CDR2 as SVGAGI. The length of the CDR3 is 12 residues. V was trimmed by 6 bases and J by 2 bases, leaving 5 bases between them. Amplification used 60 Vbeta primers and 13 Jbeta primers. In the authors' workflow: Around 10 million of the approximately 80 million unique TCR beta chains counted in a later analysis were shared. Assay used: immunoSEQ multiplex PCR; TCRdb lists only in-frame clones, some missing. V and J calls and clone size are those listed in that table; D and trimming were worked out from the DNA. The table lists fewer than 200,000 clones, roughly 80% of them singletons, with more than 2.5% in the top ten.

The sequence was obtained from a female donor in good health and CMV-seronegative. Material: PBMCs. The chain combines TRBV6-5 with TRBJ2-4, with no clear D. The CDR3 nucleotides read TGTGCCAGCAGCCCCACCAAAAACATTCAGTACTTC. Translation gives CASSPTKNIQYF.